The clone carrying this TCR beta chain occurred a few times. Its antigen is unknown. These data come from a study of T cells in Graves' hyperthyroidism and ophthalmopathy. This CDR3 is built from 12 residues. The germline V gene has CDR1 SQVTM and CDR2 ANQGSEA. V lost 3 bases to trimming and J lost 5 bases, with 10 bases between them. RNA transcripts served as the template for amplifying TCR beta CDR3 regions. First-round RT-PCR targeting the TCR CDR3 was performed with the HTBI primer set. One entry per CDR3 protein results from TCRdb running MiXCR on the multiplex PCR reads. The sample holds a few hundred thousand distinct CDR3 sequences, about 13% seen once. General study findings and limits: Ophthalmopathy was told apart from stable hyperthyroidism by a 13 V-J model.

The clonotype was recovered from a woman under 30 with Graves' hyperthyroidism. The V gene is TRBV29-1, the J gene TRBJ2-5; D is ambiguous. Sequencing used blood. The DNA of the CDR3 is TGCAGCGTTGATACGGCGGTCGAGACCCAGTACTTC. It codes for CSVDTAVETQYF.